Listed below are T cell receptor beta chains from one sample, sequenced in a study of Graves' ophthalmopathy and Graves' hyperthyroidism. TCRdb reanalysed the multiplex PCR reads using MiXCR and keeps one entry per CDR3 protein. This table holds 650,000 to 800,000 distinct CDR3 sequences, roughly 39% found once. The sequencing sample was made of peripheral blood. These receptor sequences come from an adult man with Graves' ophthalmopathy. Both conserved end residues are part of each CDR3. Fields, in order: D gene, J gene, V gene, clone size, CDR3 DNA, CDR3 protein. The D gene is left open where the match is weak. Clone size, where shown, is once, few, many, or a class for clones that have expanded.

d_gene: TRBD2
j_gene: TRBJ2-2
v_gene: TRBV2
abundance: few
CDR3nt: TGTGCCAGCACCGAAGAGCGGGGTACCGGGGAGCTGTTTTTT
CDR3aa: CASTEERGTGELFF

d_gene: -
j_gene: TRBJ1-6
v_gene: TRBV19
abundance: -
CDR3nt: TGTGCCAGTAGTATAGTGGTGGGACCGCCGCCGGCCCCACCCCTCCACTTT
CDR3aa: CASSIVVGPPPAPPLHF

d_gene: TRBD2
j_gene: TRBJ2-2
v_gene: TRBV7-9
abundance: many
CDR3nt: TGTGCCAGCCGTGGACTAGCGACCTCGAACACCGGGGAGCTGTTTTTT
CDR3aa: CASRGLATSNTGELFF

d_gene: TRBD1
j_gene: TRBJ2-7
v_gene: TRBV7-2
abundance: many
CDR3nt: TGTGCCAGCAGCCGGGGACAGGAGTACGAGCAGTACTTC
CDR3aa: CASSRGQEYEQYF

d_gene: -
j_gene: TRBJ2-5
v_gene: TRBV10-3
abundance: -
CDR3nt: TGTGCCATCAGCTCCGGGCCCTCCAGGGAGACCCAGTACTTC
CDR3aa: CAISSGPSRETQYF

d_gene: -
j_gene: TRBJ1-3
v_gene: TRBV7-9
abundance: once
CDR3nt: TGTGCCAGCAGCCCCAAAGCTCAGGGCTATGGCAACACCATATATTTT
CDR3aa: CASSPKAQGYGNTIYF

d_gene: -
j_gene: TRBJ1-2
v_gene: TRBV6-5
abundance: many
CDR3nt: TGTGCCAGCAGTTACTCGTATGGGAACTATGGCTACACCTTC
CDR3aa: CASSYSYGNYGYTF

d_gene: TRBD1
j_gene: TRBJ1-6
v_gene: TRBV5-1
abundance: many
CDR3nt: TGCGCCAGCAGCGCCCGGGACAGAGGGGATTCACCCCTCCACTTT
CDR3aa: CASSARDRGDSPLHF

d_gene: TRBD1
j_gene: TRBJ2-7
v_gene: TRBV12-3/TRBV12-4
abundance: many
CDR3nt: TGTGCCAGCAGTCCTCGGGACAGCTCCGGCGAGCAGTACTTC
CDR3aa: CASSPRDSSGEQYF

d_gene: TRBD1
j_gene: TRBJ2-7
v_gene: TRBV9
abundance: many
CDR3nt: TGTGCCAGCAGCGTAGGAACAGGGGCCTACGAGCAGTACTTC
CDR3aa: CASSVGTGAYEQYF

d_gene: -
j_gene: TRBJ2-6
v_gene: TRBV2
abundance: many
CDR3nt: TGTGCCACCCAGGACAGCTCTTTGGGGGCCAACGTCCTGACTTTC
CDR3aa: CATQDSSLGANVLTF